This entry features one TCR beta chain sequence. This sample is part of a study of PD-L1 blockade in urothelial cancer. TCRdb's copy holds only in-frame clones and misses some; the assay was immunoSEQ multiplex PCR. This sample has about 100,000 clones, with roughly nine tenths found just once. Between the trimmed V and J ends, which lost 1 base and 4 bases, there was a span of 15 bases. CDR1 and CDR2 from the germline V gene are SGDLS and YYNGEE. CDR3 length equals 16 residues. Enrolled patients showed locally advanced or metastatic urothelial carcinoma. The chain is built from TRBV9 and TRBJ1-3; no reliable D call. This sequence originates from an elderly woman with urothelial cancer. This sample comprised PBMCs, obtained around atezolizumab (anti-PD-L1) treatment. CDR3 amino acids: CASSVIPGTAGNTIYF. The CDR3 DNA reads TGTGCCAGCAGCGTAATCCCGGGAACGGCGGGAAACACCATATATTTT.